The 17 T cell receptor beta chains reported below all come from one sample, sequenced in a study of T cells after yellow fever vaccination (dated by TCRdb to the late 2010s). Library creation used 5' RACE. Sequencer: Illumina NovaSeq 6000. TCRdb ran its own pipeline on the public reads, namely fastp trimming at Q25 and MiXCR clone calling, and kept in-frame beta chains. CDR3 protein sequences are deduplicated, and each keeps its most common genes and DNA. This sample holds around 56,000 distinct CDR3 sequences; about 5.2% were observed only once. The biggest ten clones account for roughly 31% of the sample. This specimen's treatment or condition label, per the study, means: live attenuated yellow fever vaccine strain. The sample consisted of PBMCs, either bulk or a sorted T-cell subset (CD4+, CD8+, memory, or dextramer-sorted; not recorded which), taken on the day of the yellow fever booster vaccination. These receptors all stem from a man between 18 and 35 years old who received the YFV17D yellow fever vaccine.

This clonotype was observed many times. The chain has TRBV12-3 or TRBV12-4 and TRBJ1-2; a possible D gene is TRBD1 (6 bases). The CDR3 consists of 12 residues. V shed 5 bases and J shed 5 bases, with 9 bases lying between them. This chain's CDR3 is CASSPGQYGYTF. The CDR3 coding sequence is TGTGCCAGCAGTCCTGGACAGTATGGCTACACCTTC.

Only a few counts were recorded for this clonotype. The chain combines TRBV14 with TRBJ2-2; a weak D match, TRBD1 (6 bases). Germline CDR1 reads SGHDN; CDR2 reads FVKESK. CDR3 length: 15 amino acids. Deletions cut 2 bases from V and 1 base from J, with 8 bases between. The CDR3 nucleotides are TGTGCCAGCAGCCAAATGGACAGGAACACCGGGGAGCTGTTTTTT. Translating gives CASSQMDRNTGELFF.

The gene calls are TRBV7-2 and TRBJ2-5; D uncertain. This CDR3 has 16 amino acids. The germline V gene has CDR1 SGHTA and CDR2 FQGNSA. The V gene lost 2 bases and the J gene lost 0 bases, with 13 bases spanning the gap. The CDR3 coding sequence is TGTGCCAGCAGCTTAAGGCGAGATAGGTACCAAGAGACCCAGTACTTC. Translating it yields CASSLRRDRYQETQYF.

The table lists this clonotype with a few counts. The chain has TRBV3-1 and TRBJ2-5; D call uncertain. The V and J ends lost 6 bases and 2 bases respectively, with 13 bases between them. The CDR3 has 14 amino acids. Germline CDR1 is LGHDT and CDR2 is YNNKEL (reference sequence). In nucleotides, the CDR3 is TGTGCCAGCAGTCCTTTCCTGTCTCAAGAGACCCAGTACTTC. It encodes CASSPFLSQETQYF.

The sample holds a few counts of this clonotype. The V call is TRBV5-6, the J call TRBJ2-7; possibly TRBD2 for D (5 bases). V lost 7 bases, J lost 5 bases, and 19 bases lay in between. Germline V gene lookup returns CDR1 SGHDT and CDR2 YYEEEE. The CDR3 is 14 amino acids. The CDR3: CASRRRSATNEQYF. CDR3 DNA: TGTGCCAGCCGCCGACGTTCGGCGACTAACGAGCAGTACTTC.

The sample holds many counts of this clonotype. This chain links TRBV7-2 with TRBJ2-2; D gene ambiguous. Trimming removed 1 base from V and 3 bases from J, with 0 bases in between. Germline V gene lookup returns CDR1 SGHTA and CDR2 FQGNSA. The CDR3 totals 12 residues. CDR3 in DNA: TGTGCCAGCAGCTTAGACACCGGGGAGCTGTTTTTT. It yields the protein CASSLDTGELFF.

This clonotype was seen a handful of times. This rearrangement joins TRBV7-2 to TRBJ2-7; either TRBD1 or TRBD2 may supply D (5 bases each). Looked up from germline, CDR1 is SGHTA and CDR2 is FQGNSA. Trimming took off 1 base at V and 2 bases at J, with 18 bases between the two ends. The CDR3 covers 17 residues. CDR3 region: CASSLVSGQISPYEQYF. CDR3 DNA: TGTGCCAGCAGCTTAGTGTCGGGGCAGATAAGCCCCTACGAGCAGTACTTC.

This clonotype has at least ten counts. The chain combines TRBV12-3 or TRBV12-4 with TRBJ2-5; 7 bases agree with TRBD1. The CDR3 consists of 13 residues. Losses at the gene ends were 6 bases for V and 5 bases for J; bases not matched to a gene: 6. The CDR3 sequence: CASRPTGIETQYF. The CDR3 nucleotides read TGTGCCAGCAGACCGACAGGGATCGAGACCCAGTACTTC.

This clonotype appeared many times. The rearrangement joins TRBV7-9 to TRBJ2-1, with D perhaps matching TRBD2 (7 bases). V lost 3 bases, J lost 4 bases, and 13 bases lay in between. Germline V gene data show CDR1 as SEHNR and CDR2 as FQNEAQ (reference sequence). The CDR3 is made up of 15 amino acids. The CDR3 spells CASSFSGGEYNEQFF. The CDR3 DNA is TGTGCCAGCAGCTTTTCGGGGGGCGAATACAATGAGCAGTTCTTC. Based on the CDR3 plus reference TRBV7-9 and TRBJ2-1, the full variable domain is DTGVSQNPRHKITKRGQNVTFRCDPISEHNRLYWYRQTLGQGPEFLTYFQNEAQLEKSRLLSDRFSAERPKGSFSTLEIQRTEQGDSAMYLCASSFSGGEYNEQFFGPGTRLTVL.

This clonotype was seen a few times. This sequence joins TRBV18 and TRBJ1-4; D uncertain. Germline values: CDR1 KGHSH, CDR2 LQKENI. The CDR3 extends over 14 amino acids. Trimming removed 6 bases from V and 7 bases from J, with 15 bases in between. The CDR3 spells CASSLEGRGEKLFF. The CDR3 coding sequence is TGTGCCAGCTCTCTTGAGGGTCGTGGTGAAAAACTGTTTTTT. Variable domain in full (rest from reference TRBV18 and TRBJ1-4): NAGVMQNPRHLVRRRGQEARLRCSPMKGHSHVYWYRQLPEEGLKFMVYLQKENIIDESGMPKERFSAEFPKEGPSILRIQQVVRGDSAAYFCASSLEGRGEKLFFGSGTQLSVL.

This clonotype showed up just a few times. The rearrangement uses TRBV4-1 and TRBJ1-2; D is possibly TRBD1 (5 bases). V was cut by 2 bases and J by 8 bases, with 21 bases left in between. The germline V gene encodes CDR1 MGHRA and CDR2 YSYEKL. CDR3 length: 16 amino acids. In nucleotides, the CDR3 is TGCGCCAGCAGCCAACCTCAGGGTCTACCCACAGAAGGCTACACCTTC. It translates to CASSQPQGLPTEGYTF.

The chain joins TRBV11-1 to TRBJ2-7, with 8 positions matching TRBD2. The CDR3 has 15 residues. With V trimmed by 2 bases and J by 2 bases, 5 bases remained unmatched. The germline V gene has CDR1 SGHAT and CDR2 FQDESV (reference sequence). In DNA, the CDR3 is TGTGCCAGCAGCTTATGGAGCGGGGGTGCCTACGAGCAGTACTTC. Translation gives CASSLWSGGAYEQYF.

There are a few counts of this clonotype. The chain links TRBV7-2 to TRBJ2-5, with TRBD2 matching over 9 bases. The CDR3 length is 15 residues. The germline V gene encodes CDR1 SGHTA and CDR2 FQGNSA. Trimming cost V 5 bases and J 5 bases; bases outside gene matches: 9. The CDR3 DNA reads TGTGCCAGCAGCCGCGGGGGCGGGGGGGGCGAGACCCAGTACTTC. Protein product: CASSRGGGGGETQYF.

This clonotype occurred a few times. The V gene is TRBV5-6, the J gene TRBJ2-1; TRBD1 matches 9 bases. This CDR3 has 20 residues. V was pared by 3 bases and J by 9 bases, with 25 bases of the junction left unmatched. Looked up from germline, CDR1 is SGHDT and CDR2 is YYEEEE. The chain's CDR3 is CASSSATGTGQFLARAEQFF. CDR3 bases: TGTGCCAGCAGCTCTGCTACCGGGACAGGGCAATTTCTAGCCAGAGCTGAGCAGTTCTTC.

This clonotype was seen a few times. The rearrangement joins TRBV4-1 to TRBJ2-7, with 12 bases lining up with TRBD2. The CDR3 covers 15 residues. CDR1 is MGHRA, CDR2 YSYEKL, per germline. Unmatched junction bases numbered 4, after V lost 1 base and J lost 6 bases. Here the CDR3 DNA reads TGCGCCAGCAGCCAAGCCCCACTAGCGGGAGGCGAGCAGTACGTC. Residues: CASSQAPLAGGEQYV.

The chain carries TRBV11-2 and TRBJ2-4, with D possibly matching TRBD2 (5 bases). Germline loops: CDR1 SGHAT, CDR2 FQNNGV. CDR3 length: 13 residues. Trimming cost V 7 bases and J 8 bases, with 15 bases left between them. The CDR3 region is CASTGISVDIQYF. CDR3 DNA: TGTGCCAGCACCGGGATCTCGGTGGACATTCAGTACTTC.

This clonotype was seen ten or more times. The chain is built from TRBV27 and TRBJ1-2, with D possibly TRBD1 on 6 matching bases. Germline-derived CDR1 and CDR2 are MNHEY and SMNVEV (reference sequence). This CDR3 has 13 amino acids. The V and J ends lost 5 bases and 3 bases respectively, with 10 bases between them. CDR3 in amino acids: CASSAQGYYGYTF. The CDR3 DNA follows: TGTGCCAGCAGTGCACAGGGCTACTATGGCTACACCTTC.